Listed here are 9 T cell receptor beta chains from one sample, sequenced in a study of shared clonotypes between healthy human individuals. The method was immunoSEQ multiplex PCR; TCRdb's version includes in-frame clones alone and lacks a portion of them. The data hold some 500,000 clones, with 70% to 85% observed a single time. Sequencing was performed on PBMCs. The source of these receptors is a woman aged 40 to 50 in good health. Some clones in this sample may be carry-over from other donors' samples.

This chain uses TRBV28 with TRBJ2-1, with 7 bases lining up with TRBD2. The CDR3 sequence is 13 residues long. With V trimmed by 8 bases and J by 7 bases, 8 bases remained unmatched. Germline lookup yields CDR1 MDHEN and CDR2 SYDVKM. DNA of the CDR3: TGTGCCAGCGCGGTGGGGCGGGAGAATGAGCAGTTCTTC. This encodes CASAVGRENEQFF.

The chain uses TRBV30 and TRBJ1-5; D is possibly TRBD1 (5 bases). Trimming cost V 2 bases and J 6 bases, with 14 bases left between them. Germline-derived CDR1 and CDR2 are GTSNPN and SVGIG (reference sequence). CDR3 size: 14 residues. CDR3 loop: CAWSTTDIGQPQHF. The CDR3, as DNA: TGTGCCTGGAGTACCACGGACATAGGTCAGCCCCAGCATTTT.

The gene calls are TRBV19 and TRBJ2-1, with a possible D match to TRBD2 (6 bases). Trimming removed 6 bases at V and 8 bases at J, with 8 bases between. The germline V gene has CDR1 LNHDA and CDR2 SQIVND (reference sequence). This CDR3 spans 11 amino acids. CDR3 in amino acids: CASRLAYEQFF. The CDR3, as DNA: TGTGCCAGTAGACTAGCCTATGAGCAGTTCTTC.

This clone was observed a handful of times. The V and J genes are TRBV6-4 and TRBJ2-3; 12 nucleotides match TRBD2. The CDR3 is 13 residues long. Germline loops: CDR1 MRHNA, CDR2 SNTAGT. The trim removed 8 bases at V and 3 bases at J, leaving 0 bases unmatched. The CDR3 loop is CASGTSGTDTQYF. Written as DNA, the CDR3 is TGTGCCAGCGGGACTAGCGGGACAGATACGCAGTATTTT.

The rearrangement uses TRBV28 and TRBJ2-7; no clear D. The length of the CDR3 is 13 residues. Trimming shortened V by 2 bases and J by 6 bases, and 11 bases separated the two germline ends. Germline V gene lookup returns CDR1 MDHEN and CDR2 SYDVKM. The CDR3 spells CASSLIGLAEQYF. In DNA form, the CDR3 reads TGTGCCAGCAGTTTAATAGGGCTTGCCGAGCAGTACTTC.

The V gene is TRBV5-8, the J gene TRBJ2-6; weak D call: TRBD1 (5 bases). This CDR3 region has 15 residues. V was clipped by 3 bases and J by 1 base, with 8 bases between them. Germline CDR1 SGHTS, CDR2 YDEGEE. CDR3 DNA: TGTGCCAGCAGCTCCAGGGTATCTGGGGCCAACGTCCTGACTTTC. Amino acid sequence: CASSSRVSGANVLTF.

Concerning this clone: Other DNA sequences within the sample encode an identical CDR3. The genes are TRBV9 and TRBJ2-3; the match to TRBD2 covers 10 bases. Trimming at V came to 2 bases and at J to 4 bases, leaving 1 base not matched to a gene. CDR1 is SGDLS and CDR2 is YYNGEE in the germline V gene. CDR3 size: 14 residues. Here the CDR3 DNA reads TGTGCCAGCAGCGTTAGCGGGAGGCCAGATACGCAGTATTTT. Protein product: CASSVSGRPDTQYF.

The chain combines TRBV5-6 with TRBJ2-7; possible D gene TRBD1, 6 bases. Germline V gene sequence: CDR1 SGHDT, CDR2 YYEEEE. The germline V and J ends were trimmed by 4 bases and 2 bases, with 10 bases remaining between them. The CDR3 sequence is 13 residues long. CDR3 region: CASSVTGTYEQYF. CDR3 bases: TGTGCCAGCAGCGTGACAGGTACCTACGAGCAGTACTTC.

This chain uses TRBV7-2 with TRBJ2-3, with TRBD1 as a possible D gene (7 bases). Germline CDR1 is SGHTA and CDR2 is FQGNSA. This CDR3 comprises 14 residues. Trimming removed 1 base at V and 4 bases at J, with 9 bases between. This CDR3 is CASSLGRGADTQYF. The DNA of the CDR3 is TGTGCCAGCAGCTTAGGCAGGGGGGCAGATACGCAGTATTTT.